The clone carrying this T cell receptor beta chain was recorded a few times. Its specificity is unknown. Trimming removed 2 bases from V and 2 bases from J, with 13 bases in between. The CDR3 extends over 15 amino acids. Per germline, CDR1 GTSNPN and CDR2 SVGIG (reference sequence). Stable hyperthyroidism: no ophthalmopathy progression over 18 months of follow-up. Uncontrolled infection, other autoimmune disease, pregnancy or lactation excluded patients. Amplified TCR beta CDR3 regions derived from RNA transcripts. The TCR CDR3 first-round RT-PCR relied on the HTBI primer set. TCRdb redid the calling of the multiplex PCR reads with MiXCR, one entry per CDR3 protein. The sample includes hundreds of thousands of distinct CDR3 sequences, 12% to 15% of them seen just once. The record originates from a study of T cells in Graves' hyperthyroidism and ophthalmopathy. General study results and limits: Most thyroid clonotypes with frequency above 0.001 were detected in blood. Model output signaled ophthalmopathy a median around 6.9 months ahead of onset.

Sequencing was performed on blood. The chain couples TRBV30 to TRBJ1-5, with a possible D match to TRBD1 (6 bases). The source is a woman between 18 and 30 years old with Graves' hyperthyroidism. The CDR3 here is CAWSKGEIGNQPQHF. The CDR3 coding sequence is TGTGCCTGGAGTAAGGGGGAGATCGGCAATCAGCCCCAGCATTTT.